Detailed here is one TCR beta chain. Its antigen is currently unknown. Investigators reverse transcribed all isolated RNA, so they sequenced expressed TCRB transcripts. The method was immunoSEQ multiplex PCR; TCRdb's version includes in-frame clones alone and lacks a portion of them. The table shows 95,000 to 150,000 clones, with about a sixth occurring only once. The data belong to a study of beta chain features in type 1 diabetes. General study results and limits: Shorter TCRB CDR3s, moderately but significantly so, were found in Type 1 diabetes patients in all four CD4+ subsets.

This CDR3 comprises 16 residues. Germline V lookup: CDR1 GTSNPN, CDR2 SVGIG (reference sequence). V shed 2 bases and J 2 bases; nucleotides not matched to a gene: 10. The authors sorted CD4+ naive, central memory, regulatory and stem cell-like memory cells via CD45RO/CCR7/CD25/CD127/CD95/CD27. The specimen sequenced was central memory CD4+ T cells from blood. The TCR sequence derives from a man aged 25-45 years with type 1 diabetes. The chain couples TRBV30 to TRBJ2-3; 7 positions agree with TRBD2. CDR3 protein: CAWSRQAGVPTDTQYF. The CDR3 bases are TGTGCCTGGAGTCGTCAGGCGGGGGTCCCCACAGATACGCAGTATTTT.